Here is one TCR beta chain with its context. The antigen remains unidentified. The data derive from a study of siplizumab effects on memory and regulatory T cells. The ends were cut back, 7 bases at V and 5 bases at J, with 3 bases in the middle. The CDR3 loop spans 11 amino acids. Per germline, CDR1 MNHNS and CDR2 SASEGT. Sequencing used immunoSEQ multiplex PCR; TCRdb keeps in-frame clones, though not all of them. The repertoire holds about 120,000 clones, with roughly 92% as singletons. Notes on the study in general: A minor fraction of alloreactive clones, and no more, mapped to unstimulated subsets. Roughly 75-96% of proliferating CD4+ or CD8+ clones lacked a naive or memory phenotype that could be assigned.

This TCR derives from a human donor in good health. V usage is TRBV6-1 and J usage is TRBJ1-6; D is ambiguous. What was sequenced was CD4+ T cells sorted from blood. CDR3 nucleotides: TGTGCCAGCAAGGATAATTCACCCCTCCACTTT. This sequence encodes CASKDNSPLHF.